Listed here are 20 T cell receptor beta chains from one sample, sequenced in a study of regulatory T cells in long-lasting Graves disease. Documented time point: newly diagnosed GD, antithyroid drugs for less than 3 months. Following extraction of RNA from PBMCs, that RNA was used to make the TCR library. Assembly of TCR beta libraries relied on iRepertoire HTBI primers together with Arm-PCR of CDR3 regions. TCRdb processed the multiplex PCR reads anew with MiXCR; each CDR3 protein has one entry. This table holds under 500,000 distinct CDR3 sequences, over 15% found once. This sample also belongs to another study, concerning T cells in Graves' hyperthyroidism and ophthalmopathy.

The material was peripheral blood mononuclear cells (PBMCs), obtained at new diagnosis, from a patient treated with antithyroid drugs. The receptors here all came from a woman in her 30s with Graves disease.

This clonotype was counted a few times. A much larger clonotype is one base distant, so this may be a read error. The rearrangement uses TRBV15 and TRBJ2-1; no clear D gene. The V gene's germline CDR1 is LNHNV and CDR2 YYDKDF (reference sequence). The CDR3 loop spans 16 amino acids. This CDR3 is CATSRSGGISYNEQSF. The CDR3 DNA is TGTGCCACCAGCAGATCGGGTGGGATCTCCTACAATGAGCAGTCCTTC.

This clonotype was counted ten times or more. J is TRBJ2-3 and V is TRBV12-3 or TRBV12-4; a possible D gene is TRBD2 (5 bases). V was pared by 2 bases and J by 4 bases, with 10 bases between. The CDR3 runs to 14 residues. This chain's CDR3 is CASSLFGNADTQYF. The CDR3 nucleotides are TGTGCCAGCAGTTTATTCGGGAACGCAGATACGCAGTATTTT.

This clonotype occurred many times. CDR3 loop: CASSSGPRNTIYF. In DNA, the CDR3 is TGTGCCAGCAGTTCGGGACCGCGGAACACCATATATTTT. V and J are TRBV27 and TRBJ1-3, with a possible D match to TRBD1 (5 bases). Germline CDR1 and CDR2: MNHEY and SMNVEV (reference sequence). CDR3 length: 13 amino acids. V was cut by 4 bases and J by 7 bases, with 11 bases left in between.

CDR3 coding DNA: TGTGCCAGCAGTGGCGGGTCGGCTTCACCCCTCCACTTT. Its translation: CASSGGSASPLHF. The rearrangement uses TRBV2 and TRBJ1-6; no clear D gene. Germline V gene lookup returns CDR1 SNHLY and CDR2 FYNNEI. V was pared by 4 bases and J by 9 bases, with 10 bases between. The CDR3 spans 13 residues. The variable domain in full, completed from reference TRBV2 and TRBJ1-6, reads EPEVTQTPSHQVTQMGQEVILRCVPISNHLYFYWYRQILGQKVEFLVSFYNNEISEKSEIFDDQFSVERPDGSNFTLKIRSTKLEDSAMYFCASSGGSASPLHFGNGTRLTVT.

This clonotype has just a few counts. This sequence joins TRBV4-2 and TRBJ2-1; D could derive from TRBD1 or TRBD2 (5 bases each). V was clipped by 4 bases and J by 0 bases, with 13 bases between them. Germline values: CDR1 LGHNA, CDR2 YNFKEQ. The CDR3 length is 16 residues. The CDR3 sequence: CASSLEGMSSYNEQFF. CDR3 DNA sequence: TGTGCCAGCAGCCTCGAGGGGATGAGCTCCTACAATGAGCAGTTCTTC.

This clonotype was detected ten times or more. The chain has TRBV9 and TRBJ2-7; 7 bases map to TRBD2. Unmatched junction bases numbered 15, after V lost 4 bases and J lost 5 bases. CDR1 is SGDLS, CDR2 YYNGEE, per germline. This CDR3 comprises 16 residues. This CDR3 reads CASSTREVADLNEQYF. The CDR3 region has the DNA TGTGCCAGCAGCACCCGGGAGGTAGCGGACCTTAACGAGCAGTACTTC.

Remarks on this clonotype: A read error may be the cause here, since a much bigger clone is one base away. The rearrangement uses TRBV6-5 and TRBJ1-5, with D tentatively TRBD1 (5 bases). The length of the CDR3 is 17 residues. CDR1 is MNHEY, CDR2 SVGAGI, per germline. CDR3 in amino acids: CAGSYSPGQVRNQPQHF. Here the CDR3 DNA reads TGTGCCGGCAGTTACTCTCCGGGGCAGGTTCGCAATCAGCCCCAGCATTTT.

This clonotype was counted at least ten times. The rearrangement links TRBV7-9 to TRBJ2-4; tentatively, D is TRBD1 or TRBD2 (5 bases each). CDR3 length: 15 residues. The V and J ends lost 1 base and 8 bases respectively, with 15 bases between them. Per the germline V gene, CDR1 is SEHNR and CDR2 is FQNEAQ (reference sequence). CDR3 protein: CASSLEGTIRDIQYF. CDR3 nucleotide sequence: TGTGCCAGCAGCTTAGAGGGGACCATAAGGGACATTCAGTACTTC. Looking up the rest from reference TRBV7-9 and TRBJ2-4 gives the full variable domain: DTGVSQNPRHKITKRGQNVTFRCDPISEHNRLYWYRQTLGQGPEFLTYFQNEAQLEKSRLLSDRFSAERPKGSFSTLEIQRTEQGDSAMYLCASSLEGTIRDIQYFGAGTRLSVL.

This clonotype appeared a few times. The chain combines TRBV28 with TRBJ2-7; D may be TRBD2 (5 bases). V was clipped by 3 bases and J by 3 bases, with 12 bases between them. The CDR3 sequence is 14 residues long. The V gene's germline CDR1 is MDHEN and CDR2 SYDVKM. CDR3 sequence (DNA): TGTGCCAGCAGTTTCGGGGATAGGAGCTACGAGCAGTACTTC. Translated, it gives CASSFGDRSYEQYF.

Many counts were recorded for this clonotype. The genes are TRBV20-1 and TRBJ1-4, with 7 bases identical to TRBD1. The CDR3 covers 14 residues. Germline assignment: CDR1 DFQATT and CDR2 SNEGSKA (reference sequence). Germline trimming cut 7 bases from V and 5 bases from J; bases unmatched to any gene: 10. CDR3 in DNA: TGCAGTGTTCCAATCGGACAGGCAAATGAAAAACTGTTTTTT. It translates to CSVPIGQANEKLFF.

This clonotype was seen ten or more times. The CDR3 is CASRPRLALSYNEQFF. The CDR3 DNA reads as TGTGCCAGCAGACCTAGACTAGCGCTATCCTACAATGAGCAGTTCTTC. The chain links TRBV2 to TRBJ2-1; 8 bases agree with TRBD2. Germline trimming cut 6 bases from V and 1 base from J; bases unmatched to any gene: 8. The CDR3 contains 16 residues. Per germline, CDR1 SNHLY and CDR2 FYNNEI.

The gene calls are TRBV20-1 and TRBJ2-5; D ambiguous. This CDR3 region has 13 residues. Per germline, CDR1 DFQATT and CDR2 SNEGSKA (reference sequence). Trimming cost V 6 bases and J 4 bases, with 15 bases left between them. The CDR3 sequence: CSAPAEGGETQYF. The CDR3 coding sequence is TGCAGTGCCCCCGCCGAAGGCGGAGAGACCCAGTACTTC.

This clonotype was seen more than once but under ten times. This sequence joins TRBV12-3 or TRBV12-4 and TRBJ2-3; TRBD1 matches at 8 bases. J lost 4 bases, V lost 10 bases, and 10 bases had no gene match. This CDR3 spans 14 amino acids. CDR3 sequence (DNA): TGTGCCACCGGGACAGGCGGCTATGCAGATACGCAGTATTTT. Amino acid sequence: CATGTGGYADTQYF.

As regards this clonotype: An end of the junction does not agree with germline; a read error may underlie this. This rearrangement joins TRBV5-1 to TRBJ2-5; perhaps D is TRBD1 or TRBD2 (5 bases each). The CDR3 has 11 amino acids. Germline V gene data show CDR1 as SGHRS and CDR2 as YFSETQ. The CDR3 loop reads CASSSLPGPHF. The CDR3 DNA sequence: TGCGCCAGCAGCTCCCTACCGGGGCCTCACTTC.

The chain joins TRBV29-1 to TRBJ2-2, with D maybe TRBD1 (6 bases). Looked up from germline, CDR1 is SQVTM and CDR2 is ANQGSEA. Deletions cut 1 base from V and 6 bases from J, with 15 bases between. CDR3 length equals 15 residues. CDR3: CSVEGGTGRAGELFF. The CDR3, as DNA: TGCAGCGTTGAAGGGGGAACAGGGAGAGCCGGGGAGCTGTTTTTT.

The chain couples TRBV20-1 to TRBJ2-1, with 8 bases lining up with TRBD2. V lost 4 bases, J lost 10 bases, and 6 bases stayed unmatched. Per germline, CDR1 DFQATT and CDR2 SNEGSKA (reference sequence). This CDR3 is built from 12 residues. The CDR3 region is CSATGTRGEQFF. The CDR3 region has the DNA TGCAGTGCTACGGGGACTAGGGGGGAGCAGTTCTTC.

The CDR3 region has the DNA TGTGCCAGGGACAGCTACGAGCAGTACTTC. This sequence encodes CARDSYEQYF. This chain links TRBV19 with TRBJ2-7; D is perhaps TRBD1 (6 bases). This CDR3 contains 10 residues. Germline V gene data show CDR1 as LNHDA and CDR2 as SQIVND (reference sequence). Trimming took 9 bases from V and 3 from J, leaving 6 bases between them.

The chain employs TRBV12-3 or TRBV12-4 and TRBJ2-5; D possibly corresponds to TRBD1 (6 bases). This CDR3 region has 14 residues. V lost 5 bases to trimming and J lost 5 bases, with 15 bases between them. The CDR3 bases are TGTGCCAGCAGTCTCAGGACAGCCGGGGAGACCCAGTACTTC. As protein: CASSLRTAGETQYF.

This clonotype was seen a handful of times. The rearrangement joins TRBV27 to TRBJ2-1, with D perhaps matching TRBD2 (6 bases). The germline V gene encodes CDR1 MNHEY and CDR2 SMNVEV (reference sequence). V lost 1 base, J lost 0 bases, and 13 bases lay in between. There are 17 residues in the CDR3. The CDR3 DNA is TGTGCCAGCAGTTTATTGCCTAGCGCAAGCTCCTACAATGAGCAGTTCTTC. It is translated as CASSLLPSASSYNEQFF.

This clonotype was detected ten times or more. Germline is not matched at one junction end, which may reflect a read error. The CDR3 reads CASRNTGGKHPGDF. The CDR3 DNA reads as TGTGCCAGCAGGAACACCGGTGGCAAACACCCCGGCGACTTC. The chain joins TRBV28 to TRBJ2-4; no reliable D call. CDR3 size: 14 residues. Germline V gene lookup returns CDR1 MDHEN and CDR2 SYDVKM.